This TCR beta chain stems from a study of technical replicates of blood from a handful of donors. The CDR3 has 14 residues. The germline V gene encodes CDR1 ENHRY and CDR2 SYGVKD. The V segment lost 7 bases and the J segment 11 bases; nucleotides outside the gene matches: 13. Assay used: immunoSEQ multiplex PCR; TCRdb lists only in-frame clones, some missing. This table has tens of thousands of clones, 75% to 95% appearing once. This receptor was obtained from a human donor in good health. Some clones in this sample may be carry-over from other donors' samples. This rearrangement joins TRBV10-3 to TRBJ2-5; 10 bases match TRBD2. Sequences were obtained from T cells isolated from PBMCs. This chain's CDR3 is CAIMKREGLGEQYF. In DNA form, the CDR3 reads TGTGCCATCATGAAGCGGGAGGGCCTCGGAGAGCAGTACTTC.